This T cell receptor beta chain came from a study of long-term antiretroviral therapy in people with HIV. CDR1 and CDR2 (germline): SQVTM, ANQGSEA. The CDR3 has 14 residues. V was pared by 6 bases and J by 8 bases, with 14 bases of the junction left unmatched. Broader study findings: The study collected no data on ART adherence, viral resistance or therapy changes. Once patients were on ART, diversity went higher but still fell short of transplant donor controls.

At the survey level, the v3.0 immunoSEQ assay was run. Using immunoSEQ multiplex PCR, the repertoire was profiled, and TCRdb retains in-frame clones only, with some absent. Among roughly 36,000 clones, 70% to 90% were seen once, and the ten largest hold 4.5% to 5%. All donors provided no fewer than one pre-ART and no fewer than two post-ART PBMC samples. Comment on this clone: Its antigen remains unknown.

The gene calls are TRBV29-1 and TRBJ1-2; 8 bases are shared with TRBD1. The clonotype was recovered from a woman in her twenties or thirties with HIV. The material sequenced was unsorted PBMCs, taken roughly 2.9 years before starting antiretroviral therapy. The CDR3 reads CSVHPMDREGGYTF. DNA for the CDR3: TGCAGCGTGCACCCTATGGACAGGGAGGGCGGCTACACCTTC.